The next 25 T cell receptor beta chains were all read from a single sample in a study of T cells in tumors and immune-related adverse events. Using immunoSEQ multiplex PCR, the repertoire was profiled, and TCRdb retains in-frame clones only, with some absent. Of 20,000 to 25,000 clones in the sample, 80% to 95% were seen once. The sample consisted of lymph node tissue, taken from a patient treated with anti-PD-1 therapy. These receptors all come from a female donor with metastatic renal cell carcinoma.

Only a few counts were recorded for this clone. The chain uses TRBV21-1 and TRBJ2-4; TRBD1, the D gene given by the table, was not confirmed from the DNA. TRBV21-1 is shown as a pseudogene. The CDR3 contains 13 residues. The CDR3 protein is CASWGTNMNIQYF. Here the CDR3 DNA reads TGTGCCAGCTGGGGGACAAACATGAACATTCAGTACTTC.

This clone was recorded only once. This chain connects TRBV19 to TRBJ2-1; TRBD2 matches at 11 bases. The trim removed 4 bases at V and 9 bases at J, leaving 14 bases unmatched. Germline CDR1 is LNHDA and CDR2 is SQIVND (reference sequence). The CDR3 is 17 amino acids. The CDR3 protein is CASSTGMSTSGVGEQFF. The CDR3 DNA reads TGTGCCAGTAGTACCGGAATGTCGACTAGCGGGGTTGGTGAGCAGTTCTTC.

This clone came up once. The rearrangement joins TRBV6-1 to TRBJ1-1; TRBD1 is a possible D gene (5 bases). The CDR3 extends over 12 amino acids. Trimming cost V 7 bases and J 7 bases, with 13 bases left between them. CDR1 MNHNS and CDR2 SASEGT come from the germline V gene. The CDR3 protein is CASTEGLLEAFF. For the CDR3, the DNA is TGTGCCAGCACCGAGGGACTACTTGAAGCTTTCTTT.

This clone was seen only once. The rearrangement links TRBV6-1 to TRBJ2-7; the match to TRBD1 covers 7 bases. CDR3 size: 14 residues. V shed 6 bases, J shed 3 bases, and the junction held 8 bases outside the gene matches. Germline-derived CDR1 and CDR2 are MNHNS and SASEGT. The CDR3 DNA reads TGTGCCAGCAGGACGACAGGGTTCGGCTACGAGCAGTACTTC. It is translated as CASRTTGFGYEQYF.

This clone appeared a single time. The chain links TRBV10-2 to TRBJ2-7; 9 bases line up with TRBD1. The germline gives CDR1 WSHSY, CDR2 SAAADI. The CDR3 is 16 residues long. J lost 4 bases, V lost 1 base, and 8 bases had no gene match. In nucleotides, the CDR3 is TGCGCCAGCAGTGAGTTTGGACAGGGGAGTGGATACGAGCAGTACTTC. Translated, it gives CASSEFGQGSGYEQYF.

The V and J genes are TRBV27 and TRBJ1-2; maybe TRBD1 (5 bases). CDR3 length: 18 amino acids. Trimming took off 0 bases at V and 4 bases at J, with 21 bases between the two ends. The germline V gene has CDR1 MNHEY and CDR2 SMNVEV (reference sequence). CDR3 in amino acids: CASSLSGTRSPGGYGYTF. The CDR3 nucleotides read TGTGCCAGCAGTTTATCCGGAACGAGGTCTCCCGGGGGCTATGGCTACACCTTC.

The V and J genes are TRBV6-5 and TRBJ2-5, with D maybe TRBD1 (7 bases). Trimming cost V 0 bases and J 5 bases, with 16 bases left between them. There are 16 residues in the CDR3. Per the germline V gene, CDR1 is MNHEY and CDR2 is SVGAGI. The CDR3 DNA follows: TGTGCCAGCAGTTACTCGAGGAGGGGGCGGCGGGAGACCCAGTACTTC. Protein product: CASSYSRRGRRETQYF.

The J gene is TRBJ1-4, the V gene TRBV5-1; 8 bases match TRBD1. Germline assignment: CDR1 SGHRS and CDR2 YFSETQ. The J segment lost 2 bases and the V segment lost 4 bases, leaving 7 bases of the junction unmatched. This CDR3 is 16 amino acids long. Here the CDR3 reads CASSADRGGTNEKLFF. The CDR3 nucleotides read TGCGCCAGCAGCGCCGACAGGGGAGGGACTAATGAAAAACTGTTTTTT.

Here the CDR3 reads CASSVLIAGVKETQYF. CDR3 nucleotides: TGTGCCAGCAGCGTACTGATAGCGGGAGTTAAAGAGACCCAGTACTTC. The J gene is TRBJ2-5, the V gene TRBV11-3; TRBD2 matches at 9 bases. Germline V lookup: CDR1 SGHNT, CDR2 YENEEA. V dropped 5 bases and J dropped 3; count of bases not matched to a gene: 10. The CDR3 has 16 amino acids.

This clone was picked up one time. V and J are TRBV5-6 and TRBJ2-7, with 8 bases that match TRBD1. This CDR3 comprises 12 residues. J gave up 5 bases and V 5 bases, and 3 bases lay outside the gene matches. CDR1 is SGHDT, CDR2 YYEEEE, per germline. CDR3 sequence (DNA): TGTGCCAGCAGAGGACAGGGAGACGAGCAGTACTTC. It encodes CASRGQGDEQYF.

The J gene is TRBJ1-1, the V gene TRBV27, with a tentative D call TRBD1 (6 bases). In germline, CDR1 is MNHEY, CDR2 SMNVEV (reference sequence). The CDR3 covers 12 residues. The CDR3 is CTVGGANTEAFF. The CDR3 nucleotides are TGTACCGTCGGGGGCGCGAACACTGAAGCTTTCTTT.

This chain connects TRBV10-2 to TRBJ1-5, with D possibly TRBD1 on 6 matching bases. With 2 bases removed from V and 6 bases from J, the gap between germline ends came to 8 bases. The CDR3 is made up of 13 amino acids. Looked up from germline, CDR1 is WSHSY and CDR2 is SAAADI. The CDR3 sequence is CASSEPGAQPQHF. As DNA, the CDR3 is TGCGCCAGCAGTGAGCCAGGGGCTCAGCCCCAGCATTTT.

CDR3 protein: CASSLGQNYGYTF. CDR3 DNA: TGTGCCAGCAGCTTGGGACAGAACTATGGCTACACCTTC. The chain is built from TRBV5-4 and TRBJ1-2, with a possible D match to TRBD1 (5 bases). Germline V lookup: CDR1 SGHNT, CDR2 YYREEE (reference sequence). The length of the CDR3 is 13 residues. Trimming cost V 0 bases and J 2 bases, with 5 bases left between them.

The chain uses TRBV5-1 and TRBJ2-7; D not certain. Trimming removed 8 bases from V and 1 base from J, with 10 bases in between. The CDR3 has 12 amino acids. Germline lookup yields CDR1 SGHRS and CDR2 YFSETQ. CDR3 sequence: CASRPGSYEQYF. As DNA, the CDR3 is TGCGCCAGTCGGCCAGGTTCCTACGAGCAGTACTTC.

V is TRBV14 and J is TRBJ1-2, with D hard to call. The CDR3 spans 13 residues. Germline V gene data show CDR1 as SGHDN and CDR2 as FVKESK. Trimming took 7 bases from V and 8 from J, leaving 17 bases between them. As DNA, the CDR3 is TGTGCCAGCACCAGCCACCCGTCGGAGGGCTACACCTTC. Translating it yields CASTSHPSEGYTF.

Concerning this clone itself: The junction differs from germline at one of its ends, possibly a read error. This chain uses TRBV11-2 with TRBJ2-1; maybe TRBD1 (6 bases). There are 15 residues in the CDR3. Germline-derived CDR1 and CDR2 are SGHAT and FQNNGV. In DNA form, the CDR3 reads TGTGCCAGCAGCCAAGCATCGCGAGGGGACAATGAGCAGCTCTTC. It yields the protein CASSQASRGDNEQLF. Drawing the rest from reference TRBV11-2 and TRBJ2-1, the complete variable domain is EAGVAQSPRYKIIEKRQSVAFWCNPISGHATLYWYQQILGQGPKLLIQFQNNGVVDDSQLPKDRFSAERLKGVDSTLKIQPAKLEDSAVYLCASSQASRGDNEQLFGPGTRLTVL.

The CDR3 DNA reads TGTGCCAGCGGTAGGGTCTCCTACGAGCAGTACTTC. Translating gives CASGRVSYEQYF. This rearrangement joins TRBV11-3 to TRBJ2-7; D call uncertain. Germline CDR1 SGHNT, CDR2 YENEEA. CDR3 length: 12 residues. Trimming removed 8 bases at V and 0 bases at J, with 8 bases between.

V and J are TRBV11-2 and TRBJ2-3, with 9 nucleotides matching TRBD1. The J segment lost 6 bases and the V segment lost 2 bases, leaving 3 bases of the junction unmatched. Germline-derived CDR1 and CDR2 are SGHAT and FQNNGV. The CDR3 has 14 residues. The CDR3 region has the DNA TGTGCCAGCAGCTTAACAGGGGGCGATGATACGCAGTATTTT. This encodes CASSLTGGDDTQYF.

The gene calls are TRBV29-1 and TRBJ2-2; D might be TRBD1 (7 bases). CDR3 length equals 15 residues. In germline, CDR1 is SQVTM, CDR2 ANQGSEA. The V end lost 5 bases, the J end lost 5 bases, and 18 bases lay between the germline ends. The CDR3 coding sequence is TGCAGCGTTCTTGCGCGTCAGGGGGGTACCGGGGAGCTGTTTTTT. The encoded protein is CSVLARQGGTGELFF.

V usage is TRBV6-5 and J usage is TRBJ1-5; D unresolved. The CDR3 is 13 residues long. The V end was cut by 2 bases, the J end by 6 bases, with 8 bases between. Germline V gene lookup returns CDR1 MNHEY and CDR2 SVGAGI. CDR3 protein: CASSYREGQPQHF. In nucleotides, the CDR3 is TGTGCCAGCAGTTACAGGGAGGGTCAGCCCCAGCATTTT.

The V and J genes are TRBV11-3 and TRBJ1-5; TRBD1 agrees at 7 bases. CDR3 length: 14 amino acids. Germline V lookup: CDR1 SGHNT, CDR2 YENEEA. V lost 5 bases, J lost 6 bases, and 7 bases stayed unmatched. The CDR3 loop is CASSQRQGAQPQHF. The DNA for the CDR3 is TGTGCCAGCAGCCAGAGACAGGGAGCTCAGCCCCAGCATTTT.

The CDR3 loop is CASSETSGRIDTQYF. The CDR3 DNA is TGTGCCAGCAGTGAAACTAGCGGGAGGATAGATACGCAGTATTTT. The gene calls are TRBV2 and TRBJ2-3; 12 bases fit TRBD2. V lost 2 bases, J lost 5 bases, and 2 bases stayed unmatched. In germline, CDR1 is SNHLY, CDR2 FYNNEI. The CDR3 has 15 residues. The whole variable domain, remainder taken from reference TRBV2 and TRBJ2-3, is EPEVTQTPSHQVTQMGQEVILRCVPISNHLYFYWYRQILGQKVEFLVSFYNNEISEKSEIFDDQFSVERPDGSNFTLKIRSTKLEDSAMYFCASSETSGRIDTQYFGPGTRLTVL.

In DNA, the CDR3 is TGTGCCAGCAGTCCAGGGACTAGCGGGGCTGGGGAGCAGTTCTTC. This gives the protein CASSPGTSGAGEQFF. V and J are TRBV27 and TRBJ2-1; TRBD2 matches 13 bases. Unmatched junction bases numbered 8, after V lost 5 bases and J lost 10 bases. Germline V gives CDR1 MNHEY, CDR2 SMNVEV (reference sequence). The CDR3 sequence is 15 residues long.

The chain carries TRBV6-1 and TRBJ1-2; D is possibly TRBD1 (5 bases). Germline assignment: CDR1 MNHNS and CDR2 SASEGT. This CDR3 region has 12 residues. V lost 3 bases, J lost 8 bases, and 10 bases lay in between. CDR3 amino acids: CASSDWGEGYTF. In nucleotides, the CDR3 is TGTGCCAGCAGTGATTGGGGGGAGGGCTACACCTTC.

In DNA form, the CDR3 reads TGTGCCAGTAGTCAAACTAGCGGAGCCGATCCCGGGGAGCTGTTTTTT. Translation: CASSQTSGADPGELFF. The chain links TRBV19 to TRBJ2-2; 8 bases agree with TRBD2. Germline CDR1 is LNHDA and CDR2 is SQIVND (reference sequence). V lost 5 bases to trimming and J lost 6 bases; unmatched junction nucleotides: 11. CDR3 length: 16 residues.